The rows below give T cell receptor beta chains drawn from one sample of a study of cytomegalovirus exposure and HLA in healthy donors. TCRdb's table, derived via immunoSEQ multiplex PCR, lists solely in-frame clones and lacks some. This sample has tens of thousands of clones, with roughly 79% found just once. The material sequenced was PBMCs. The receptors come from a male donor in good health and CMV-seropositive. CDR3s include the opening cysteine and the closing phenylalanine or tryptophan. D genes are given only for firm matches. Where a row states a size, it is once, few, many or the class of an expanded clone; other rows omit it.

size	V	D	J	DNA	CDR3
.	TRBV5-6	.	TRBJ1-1	TGTGCCAGCAGCTCGAGTAGGACCGGGGGAAAGACTGAAGCTTTCTTT	CASSSSRTGGKTEAFF
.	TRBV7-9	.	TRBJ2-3	TGTGCCAGCAGCCCGACAGGCACAGATACGCAGTATTTT	CASSPTGTDTQYF
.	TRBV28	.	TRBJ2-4	TGTGCCAGCAGTCTCAGGGTTCTGGACATTCAGTACTTC	CASSLRVLDIQYF
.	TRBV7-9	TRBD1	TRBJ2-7	TGTGCCAGCAGTCCCGGGACAGGGAAGTTTTACGAGCAGTACTTC	CASSPGTGKFYEQYF
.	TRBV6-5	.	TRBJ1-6	TGTGCCAGCAGTCCCGAAATTGGGGCAATTTCACCCCTCCACTTT	CASSPEIGAISPLHF
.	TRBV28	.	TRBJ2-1	TGTGCCAGCAGTTTATTTGTGTCAGGGGAACACTACAATGAGCAGTTCTTC	CASSLFVSGEHYNEQFF
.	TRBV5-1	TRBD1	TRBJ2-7	TGCGCCAGCAGCCCGGGGGACAGGGGGTCGAACGAGCAGTACTTC	CASSPGDRGSNEQYF
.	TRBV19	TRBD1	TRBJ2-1	TGTGCCAGTACCCTTTCAGGGGGCAATGAGCAGTTCTTC	CASTLSGGNEQFF
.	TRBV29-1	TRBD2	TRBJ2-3	TGCAGCTCTAGCGGGGTAGCGGGGTCGGATACGCAGTATTTT	CSSSGVAGSDTQYF
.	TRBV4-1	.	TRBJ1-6	TGCGCCAGCAGCCAAGTCCCGCAGGGTGGTGGGTCACCCCTCCACTTT	CASSQVPQGGGSPLHF
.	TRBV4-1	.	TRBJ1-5	TGCGCCAGCAGCCAAGATGCGGGATGGCGGTGGCAGCCCCAGCATTTT	CASSQDAGWRWQPQHF
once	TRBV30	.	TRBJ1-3	TGTGCCTGGACGGGAAATGGAAACACCATATATTTT	CAWTGNGNTIYF
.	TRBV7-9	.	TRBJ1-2	TGTGCCAGCAGCTTTAATCCCCGCTATGGCTACACCTTC	CASSFNPRYGYTF
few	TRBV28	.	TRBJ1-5	TGTGCCAGCAGTTTCCCCGGCAATCAGCCCCAGCATTTT	CASSFPGNQPQHF
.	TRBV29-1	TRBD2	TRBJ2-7	TGCAGCGTTAGGCGGGAGGGCTACGAGCAGTACTTC	CSVRREGYEQYF
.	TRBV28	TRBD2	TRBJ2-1	TGTGCCAGCAGCATGACTAGCGTAGGCTCCTACAATGAGCAGTTCTTC	CASSMTSVGSYNEQFF
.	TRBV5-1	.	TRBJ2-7	TGCGCCAGCAGCGACTTAACAGGGAACGAGCAGTACTTC	CASSDLTGNEQYF
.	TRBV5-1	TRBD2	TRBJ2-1	TGCGCCAGCAGCTTGGTTGGGACTAGCGGGAGAGCCTTGAGAAATGAGCAGTTCTTC	CASSLVGTSGRALRNEQFF
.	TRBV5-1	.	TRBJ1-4	TGCGCCAGCAGCTTGGTTCAGGGCACTTTTAATGAAAAACTGTTTTTT	CASSLVQGTFNEKLFF
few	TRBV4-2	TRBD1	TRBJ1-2	TGTGCCAGCAGCCAGACAGGGCAAGGCTACACCTTC	CASSQTGQGYTF
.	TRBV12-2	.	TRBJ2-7	TGTGCAAGTCGCCGACCCTCCGTGTCTAGCGCGTTCTACGAGCAGTACTTC	CASRRPSVSSAFYEQYF
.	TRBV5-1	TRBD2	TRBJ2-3	TGCGCCAGCAGCCCGGGACTAGCGGGAAGGGAGTTCTCAGATACGCAGTATTTT	CASSPGLAGREFSDTQYF
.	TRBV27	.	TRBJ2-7	TGTGCCAACCCACGGGTCTTCATACACTACGAGCAGTACTTC	CANPRVFIHYEQYF
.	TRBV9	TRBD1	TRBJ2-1	TGTGCCAGCAGCGTAGAGGGGGCGAACAATGAGCAGTTCTTC	CASSVEGANNEQFF